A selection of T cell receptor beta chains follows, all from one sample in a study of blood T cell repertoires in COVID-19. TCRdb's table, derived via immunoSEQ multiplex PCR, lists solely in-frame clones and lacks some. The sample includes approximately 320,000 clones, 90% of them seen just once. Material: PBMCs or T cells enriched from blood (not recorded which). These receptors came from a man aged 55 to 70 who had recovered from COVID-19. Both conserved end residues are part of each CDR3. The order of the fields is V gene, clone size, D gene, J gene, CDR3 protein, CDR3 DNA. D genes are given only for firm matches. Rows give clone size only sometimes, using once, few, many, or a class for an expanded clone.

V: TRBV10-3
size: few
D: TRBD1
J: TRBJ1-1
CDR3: CAISVQGGDTEAFF
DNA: TGTGCCATCAGTGTTCAGGGGGGTGACACTGAAGCTTTCTTT

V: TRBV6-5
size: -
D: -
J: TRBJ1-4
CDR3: CASSYGLGQGNEKLFF
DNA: TGTGCCAGCAGTTACGGGTTGGGACAAGGAAATGAAAAACTGTTTTTT

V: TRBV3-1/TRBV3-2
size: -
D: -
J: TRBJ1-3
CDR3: CASSLPTGLGNTIYF
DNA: TGTGCCAGCAGCCTCCCGACAGGTCTTGGAAACACCATATATTTT

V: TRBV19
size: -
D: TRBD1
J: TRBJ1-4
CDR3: CASKDRGPTNEKLFF
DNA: TGTGCCAGTAAGGACAGGGGGCCGACTAATGAAAAACTGTTTTTT

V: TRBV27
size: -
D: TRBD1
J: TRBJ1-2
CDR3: CASSLSPIGQGAFGYTF
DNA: TGTGCCAGCAGTTTATCCCCAATCGGACAGGGGGCATTTGGCTACACCTTC

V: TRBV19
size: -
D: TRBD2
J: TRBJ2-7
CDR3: CASSTHNSGRDGRRQYF
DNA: TGTGCCAGTAGTACCCACAATAGCGGGAGGGACGGAAGGCGGCAGTACTTC

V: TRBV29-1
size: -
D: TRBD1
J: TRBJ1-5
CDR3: CSVAAGTGDQPQHF
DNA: TGCAGCGTTGCTGCCGGGACAGGGGATCAGCCCCAGCATTTT

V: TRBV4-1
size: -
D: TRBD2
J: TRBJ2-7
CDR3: CASSQVPLAGGRHEQYF
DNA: TGCGCCAGCAGCCAAGTCCCACTAGCGGGAGGGCGCCACGAGCAGTACTTC

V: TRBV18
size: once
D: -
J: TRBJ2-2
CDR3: CASSPKTDTGELFF
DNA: TGTGCCAGCTCACCAAAGACAGACACCGGGGAGCTGTTTTTT

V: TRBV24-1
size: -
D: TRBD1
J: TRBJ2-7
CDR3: CATSDMGQAGQYF
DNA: TGTGCCACCAGTGATATGGGACAGGCCGGGCAGTACTTC

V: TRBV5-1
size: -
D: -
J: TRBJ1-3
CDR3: CASSLSSPISGNTIYF
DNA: TGCGCCAGCAGCCTTAGCTCACCGATCTCTGGAAACACCATATATTTT

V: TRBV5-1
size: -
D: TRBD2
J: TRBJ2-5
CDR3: CASRFSGVQETQYF
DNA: TGCGCCAGCAGGTTTAGCGGGGTACAAGAGACCCAGTACTTC

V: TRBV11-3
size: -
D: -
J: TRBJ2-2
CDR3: CASSLDPVVGELFF
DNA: TGTGCCAGCAGCTTAGATCCGGTGGTCGGGGAGCTGTTTTTT

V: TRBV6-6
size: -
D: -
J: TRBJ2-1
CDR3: CAAQTGRGRNEQFF
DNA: TGTGCCGCCCAAACGGGAAGAGGACGCAATGAGCAGTTCTTC

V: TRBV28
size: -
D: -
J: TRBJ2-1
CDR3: CASSLSSYNEQFF
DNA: TGTGCCAGCAGTTTATCGTCCTACAATGAGCAGTTCTTC

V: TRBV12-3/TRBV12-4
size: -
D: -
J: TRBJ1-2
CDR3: CASSPNGGYGYTF
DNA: TGTGCCAGCAGTCCCAACGGGGGCTATGGCTACACCTTC

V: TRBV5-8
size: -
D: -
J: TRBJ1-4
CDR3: CASAPRLNPGNEKLFF
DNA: TGTGCCAGCGCGCCCAGGTTAAATCCTGGTAATGAAAAACTGTTTTTT

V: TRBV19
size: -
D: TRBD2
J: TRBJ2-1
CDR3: CASNLAGGPNSYNEQFF
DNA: TGTGCCAGTAACCTAGCGGGGGGCCCCAACTCCTACAATGAGCAGTTCTTC

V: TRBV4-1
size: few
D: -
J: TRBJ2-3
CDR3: CASSQDVASGDTQYF
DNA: TGCGCCAGCAGCCAAGATGTGGCCTCGGGAGATACGCAGTATTTT

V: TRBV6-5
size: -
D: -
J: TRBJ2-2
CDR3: CASVPAGGTGELFF
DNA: TGTGCCAGCGTCCCTGCAGGCGGGACCGGGGAGCTGTTTTTT

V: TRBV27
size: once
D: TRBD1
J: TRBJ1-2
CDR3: CASSSQGVWGYTF
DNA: TGTGCCAGCAGTTCTCAGGGGGTTTGGGGCTACACCTTC

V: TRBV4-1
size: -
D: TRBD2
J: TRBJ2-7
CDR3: CASSQGGGNAFYEQYF
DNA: TGCGCCAGCAGCCAAGGGGGAGGGAATGCCTTCTACGAGCAGTACTTC

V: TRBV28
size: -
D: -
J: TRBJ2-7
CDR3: CASSEASAGYEQYF
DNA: TGTGCCAGCAGTGAGGCCTCGGCGGGTTACGAGCAGTACTTC

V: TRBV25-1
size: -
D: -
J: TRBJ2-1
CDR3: CASSGRGAGLYNEQFF
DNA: TGTGCCAGCAGTGGAAGAGGAGCTGGACTTTACAATGAGCAGTTCTTC

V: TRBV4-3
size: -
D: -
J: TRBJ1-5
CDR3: CASSQRSTGIYSNQPQHF
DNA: TGCGCCAGCAGCCAACGATCAACGGGGATTTATAGCAATCAGCCCCAGCATTTT

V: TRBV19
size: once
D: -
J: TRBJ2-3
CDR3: CASSNERVSADTQYF
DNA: TGTGCCAGTAGTAACGAACGGGTTAGCGCAGATACGCAGTATTTT

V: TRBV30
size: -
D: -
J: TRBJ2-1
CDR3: CAWSVSGEQFF
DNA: TGTGCCTGGAGTGTATCGGGGGAGCAGTTCTTC

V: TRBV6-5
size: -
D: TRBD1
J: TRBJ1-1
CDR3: CASSYSRTGNTEAFF
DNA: TGTGCCAGCAGTTACTCTCGGACAGGCAACACTGAAGCTTTCTTT

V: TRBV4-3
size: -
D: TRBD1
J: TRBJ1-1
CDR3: CASSHRTGVTEAFF
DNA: TGCGCCAGCAGCCATCGGACAGGGGTCACTGAAGCTTTCTTT

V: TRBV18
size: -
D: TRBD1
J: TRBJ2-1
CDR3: CASSPGTGGNEQFF
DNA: TGTGCCAGCTCACCAGGGACAGGGGGTAATGAGCAGTTCTTC

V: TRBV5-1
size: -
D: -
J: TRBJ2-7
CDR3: CASSLGQSSYEQYF
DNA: TGCGCCAGCAGCTTGGGCCAGTCCTCCTACGAGCAGTACTTC

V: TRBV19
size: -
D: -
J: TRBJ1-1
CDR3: CASISNRPTNTEAFF
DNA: TGTGCCAGTATATCCAACAGGCCTACGAACACTGAAGCTTTCTTT

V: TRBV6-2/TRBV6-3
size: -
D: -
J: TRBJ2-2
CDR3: CASSYSRRTNTGELFF
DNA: TGTGCCAGCAGTTACTCGAGGCGGACGAACACCGGGGAGCTGTTTTTT

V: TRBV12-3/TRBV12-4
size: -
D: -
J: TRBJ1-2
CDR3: CASSPYTGYGYTF
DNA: TGTGCCAGCAGTCCCTACACAGGGTATGGCTACACCTTC

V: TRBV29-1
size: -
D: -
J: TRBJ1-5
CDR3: CSVRTPGGNQPQHF
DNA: TGCAGCGTTCGGACTCCTGGGGGCAATCAGCCCCAGCATTTT

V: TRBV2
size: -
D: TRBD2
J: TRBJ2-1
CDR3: CASSELSLAGSNEQFF
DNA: TGTGCCAGCAGTGAATTGAGTCTAGCGGGCAGCAATGAGCAGTTCTTC

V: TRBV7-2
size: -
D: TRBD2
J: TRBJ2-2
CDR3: CASSVASGGRSGELFF
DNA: TGTGCCAGCAGCGTTGCTAGCGGGGGGAGGTCCGGGGAGCTGTTTTTT

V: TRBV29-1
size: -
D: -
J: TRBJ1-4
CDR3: CSVEIVGHTVF
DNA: TGCAGCGTGGAGATAGTTGGACACACCGTTTTT

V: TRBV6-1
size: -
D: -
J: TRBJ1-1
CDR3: CASSEQGTATEAFF
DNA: TGTGCCAGCAGTGAACAGGGGACGGCTACTGAAGCTTTCTTT

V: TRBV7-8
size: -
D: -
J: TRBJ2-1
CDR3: CASSLSPGRQFF
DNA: TGTGCCAGCAGCTTATCTCCAGGGCGGCAGTTCTTC

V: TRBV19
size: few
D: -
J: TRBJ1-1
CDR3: CASSLRTEAFF
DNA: TGTGCCAGTAGCCTTCGCACTGAAGCTTTCTTT